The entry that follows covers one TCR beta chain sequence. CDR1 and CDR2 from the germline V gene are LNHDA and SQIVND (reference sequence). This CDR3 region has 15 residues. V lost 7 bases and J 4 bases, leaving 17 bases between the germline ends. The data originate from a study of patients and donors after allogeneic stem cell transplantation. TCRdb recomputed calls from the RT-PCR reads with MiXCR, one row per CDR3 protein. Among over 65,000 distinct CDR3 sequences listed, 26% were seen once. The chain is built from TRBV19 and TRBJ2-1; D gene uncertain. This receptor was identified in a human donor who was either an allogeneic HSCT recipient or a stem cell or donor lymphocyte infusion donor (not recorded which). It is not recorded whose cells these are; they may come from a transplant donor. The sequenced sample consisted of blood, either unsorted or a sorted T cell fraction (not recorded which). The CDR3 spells CASNRGAGPYNEQFF. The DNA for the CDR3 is TGTGCCAGTAATCGCGGTGCCGGCCCATACAATGAGCAGTTCTTC.